This TCR beta chain was profiled in a study of cytomegalovirus exposure and HLA in healthy donors. Whole-study findings and limits: Roughly uniform depth of sequencing across donors was assumed in presence/absence analyses. In a later analysis, across HLA loci, associated TCR counts were highest for DRB1, lowest for HLA-C. V- and J-gene trimming in TCR beta was tied to a missense DCLRE1C variant by an analysis performed later. Three of the chains that were CMV-associated were confirmed in vitro to be specific for CMV antigens.

Comments on this clone: Antigen: not known.

The germline V gene has CDR1 LGHNA and CDR2 YNFKEQ. Trimming removed 4 bases from V and 0 bases from J, with 9 bases in between. The CDR3 is made up of 14 amino acids. Both 60 Vbeta primers and 13 Jbeta primers went into the PCR. This table comes from immunoSEQ multiplex PCR, and its TCRdb copy is limited to in-frame clones, with some not included. This sample's table reports around 150,000 clones. The V and J genes are TRBV4-2 and TRBJ2-5, with D possibly being TRBD1 (5 bases). The sequence came from a woman in her sixties in good health and CMV-seronegative. The sequenced sample was PBMCs. The CDR3 sequence is CASSRGAYQETQYF. The CDR3 DNA reads TGTGCCAGCAGCCGTGGGGCGTACCAAGAGACCCAGTACTTC.